This note documents a single T cell receptor beta chain sequence. The antigen this receptor binds is unknown. No base qualities exist here, and no much larger clone lies one base off it. The source of the sample is a study of lymphopenia after photon versus proton radiotherapy (dated by TCRdb to the late 2010s). About the full investigation: Photon and proton radiation therapy were compared by the study for their immunological effects in patients with gastrointestinal tumors who developed high-grade lymphopenia. The study aimed to characterize how the two radiation modalities differ in their impact on the immune system. The cohort comprised 20 patients with gastrointestinal tumors who received either photon or proton therapy and then developed lymphopenia. Study-level results and caveats: The authors looked at the survival association only in patients who died, and they framed better survival with proton therapy as a possibility rather than a demonstrated result. Relative stability during treatment was observed in proton-treated patients, whereas loss of naive T cells and TCR diversity and gain of effector/memory populations were observed in photon-treated patients. Across the cohort, among patients who died, a greater drop in TCR diversity after the nadir was inversely correlated with overall survival time. After the lymphocyte count nadir, repertoires from photon-treated patients showed oligoclonal expansion, particularly of CD8+ Temra cells, and this expansion drove the decline in diversity.

Library preparation was by the immunoSEQ multiplex PCR assay. Alongside multiparametric flow cytometry, deep sequencing of rearranged TCR beta loci was used to profile the T cell repertoires. The source is immuneACCESS, and TCRdb retained only in-frame sequences with V and J called. Part of the clones is not carried over; for the studies checked, unresolved V genes explain less than half of this, and the remainder is unexplained. The sample contains roughly 32,000 clones, roughly 94% of them found a single time. Of the sample, about 0.72% is held by the ten largest clones. V is pared back by 3 bases and J by 0 bases, with 14 bases lying between the germline termini. From the cysteine through the phenylalanine, the CDR3 covers 16 amino acids. Only the CDR3 portion is preserved as DNA: 48 bases, with reading frame beginning at the first base. CDR1 is given as SGHTA and CDR2 as FQGNSA, both from the germline V gene.

This clonotype originated in a woman between 50 and 59 years old with cholangiocarcinoma. The rearranged segments are TRBV7-2 and TRBJ1-1; the D gene is possibly TRBD1, with 5 bases matching. The sequencing used peripheral blood, collected from a patient treated with photon-based radiotherapy. The DNA sequence is as follows: TGTGCCAGCAGCTTCCGACAGTCTTACATGAACACTGAAGCTTTCTTT. Its translation is CASSFRQSYMNTEAFF.